These 12 T cell receptor beta chains were all obtained from the same sample, sequenced in a study of blood T cell repertoires in COVID-19 (dated by TCRdb to 2019 to 2021). To prepare the library, the immunoSEQ multiplex PCR assay was applied. TCRdb took this table from immuneACCESS and kept in-frame rearrangements with V and J called. Such tables lack part of the clones; where checked against another copy, unresolved V genes explain under half of the gap, and the rest is unexplained. A total of around 58,000 clones appear in this sample, roughly nine tenths of them only once. Of the sample, approximately 7% is held by the ten largest clones. Source material: peripheral blood. The origin of the receptors is a woman in her fifties or sixties with active or convalescent COVID-19.

The rearrangement links TRBV27 to TRBJ1-6; TRBD1 matches at 11 bases. V lost 0 bases, J lost 9 bases, and 4 bases stayed unmatched. Germline V gene sequence: CDR1 MNHEY, CDR2 SMNVEV (reference sequence). The CDR3 is 16 residues long. CDR3 nucleotides: TGTGCCAGCAGTTTATCGGACAGGGGGCACCGTTCACCCCTCCACTTT. Translated, it gives CASSLSDRGHRSPLHF.

This clone was picked up a small number of times. The chain couples TRBV6-5 to TRBJ1-2; 10 bases fit TRBD1. This CDR3 has 16 residues. Germline loops: CDR1 MNHEY, CDR2 SVGAGI. Trimming removed 0 bases from V and 4 bases from J; junction bases left unmatched: 5. Written as DNA, the CDR3 is TGTGCCAGCAGTTACTCGGGACAGGGGATAGGCTATGGCTACACCTTC. Translation: CASSYSGQGIGYGYTF.

This clone was detected once. This chain links TRBV5-6 with TRBJ2-2, with 8 positions matching TRBD1. CDR1 is SGHDT and CDR2 is YYEEEE in the germline V gene. Trimming cost V 2 bases and J 3 bases; bases outside gene matches: 6. The CDR3 consists of 16 residues. CDR3 protein: CASSFDWDRYTGELFF. In nucleotides, the CDR3 is TGTGCCAGCAGCTTTGACTGGGACAGGTACACCGGGGAGCTGTTTTTT.

This clone was picked up a small number of times. V and J are TRBV28 and TRBJ1-5, with a weak D call TRBD1 (5 bases). Germline V CDR1 and CDR2: MDHEN, SYDVKM. Trimming left V 2 bases short and J 4 bases short, with 15 bases between. This CDR3 is built from 16 residues. The CDR3 sequence is CASSLLRQGWNQPQHF. DNA for the CDR3: TGTGCCAGCAGTTTACTTCGGCAGGGCTGGAATCAGCCCCAGCATTTT.

As for this clone: Without the conserved terminal phenylalanine or tryptophan, this CDR3 likely stems from a read error. Because the CDR3's place on the DNA is in doubt, the DNA is left out and the CDR3 is given as listed by TCRdb. This sequence joins TRBV28 and TRBJ2-3; TRBD1, the D gene given by the table, was not confirmed from the DNA. Germline assignment: CDR1 MDHEN and CDR2 SYDVKM. The CDR3 length is 9 residues, termini included. CDR3: CASYRPSVG.

In DNA form, the CDR3 reads TGTGCCAGCAGTGGAAGCGGGAGTTCCCATGAGCAGTTCTTC. Its protein is CASSGSGSSHEQFF. The chain is built from TRBV9 and TRBJ2-1; 8 nucleotides line up with TRBD2. The length of the CDR3 is 14 residues. The V segment lost 5 bases and the J segment 8 bases; nucleotides outside the gene matches: 9. CDR1 SGDLS and CDR2 YYNGEE come from the germline V gene.

This clone appeared a single time. The genes are TRBV28 and TRBJ2-3; 12 positions match TRBD2. The CDR3 runs 15 residues. Germline V gives CDR1 MDHEN, CDR2 SYDVKM. Trimming at V came to 8 bases and at J to 5 bases, leaving 8 bases not matched to a gene. The CDR3 region has the DNA TGTGCCAGCCCCCCCCCTAGCGGGAGGGAAGATACGCAGTATTTT. It is translated as CASPPPSGREDTQYF.

In its sample, this clone was seen a few times. This chain joins TRBV11-2 and TRBJ2-7; 9 bases agree with TRBD1. From germline, CDR1 is SGHAT and CDR2 FQNNGV. This CDR3 is 14 amino acids long. J lost 0 bases, V lost 5 bases, and 2 bases had no gene match. Here the CDR3 DNA reads TGTGCCAGCAGCACGGACAGGGGCTCCTACGAGCAGTACTTC. Translating it yields CASSTDRGSYEQYF.

The DNA for the CDR3 is TGCGCCAGCAGTCAACCCGAGGACGGGGGTTGTAAGACCGGGGAGCTGTTTTTT. Encoded protein: CASSQPEDGGCKTGELFF. The V call is TRBV23-1, the J call TRBJ2-2; tentatively, D is TRBD2 (6 bases). TRBV23-1 is an ORF, and what it does is uncertain. The CDR3 loop spans 18 amino acids. Trimming left V 2 bases short and J 5 bases short, with 21 bases between.

V gene TRBV28 combines with J gene TRBJ1-4, with D possibly TRBD1 on 5 matching bases. With 5 bases removed from V and 3 bases from J, the gap between germline ends came to 10 bases. Germline V gene data show CDR1 as MDHEN and CDR2 as SYDVKM. The CDR3 has 14 residues. CDR3 protein: CASSLTVANEKLFF. The CDR3 nucleotides read TGTGCCAGCAGTCTGACAGTTGCTAATGAAAAACTGTTTTTT.

The J gene is TRBJ2-7, the V gene TRBV5-4; 8 bases agree with TRBD2. J lost 5 bases, V lost 4 bases, and 5 bases had no gene match. The germline V gene encodes CDR1 SGHNT and CDR2 YYREEE (reference sequence). This CDR3 comprises 13 residues. CDR3 loop: CASSRREGNEQYF. The DNA of the CDR3 is TGTGCCAGCAGCCGTCGGGAGGGCAACGAGCAGTACTTC.

The rearrangement joins TRBV6-1 to TRBJ2-1; 10 nucleotides line up with TRBD1. Germline V lookup: CDR1 MNHNS, CDR2 SASEGT. The CDR3 consists of 18 residues. After removal of 4 bases from V and 4 bases from J, the junction contained 13 bases not matched to a gene. The CDR3 DNA is TGTGCCAGCAGTGGAAGAGATGATGGGACAGGGGCTTACAATGAGCAGTTCTTC. Residues: CASSGRDDGTGAYNEQFF.